The 5 T cell receptor beta chains listed next were all sequenced from one sample in a study of T-cell memory formation after mild COVID-19. TCRdb independently ran MiXCR on the 5' RACE reads; one entry per CDR3 protein. The table has 280,000 or so distinct CDR3 sequences, less than 9.5% seen once; the top ten hold approximately 23%. The sample taken for sequencing was PBMCs or a T cell subset sorted from them (not recorded which). The receptors stem from a man between 18 and 35 years old who had mild COVID-19 (a few samples of this study predate the infection). Cell type and time point are not known.

This chain connects TRBV6-2 or TRBV6-3 to TRBJ1-6; D possibly corresponds to TRBD1 (5 bases). The CDR3 contains 14 residues. From germline, CDR1 is MNHEY and CDR2 SVGEGT. V lost 2 bases and J 6 bases, leaving 8 bases between the germline ends. The CDR3 nucleotides are TGTGCCAGCAGTTACCTGACAGCTAATTCACCCCTCCACTTT. It translates to CASSYLTANSPLHF.

This clonotype was counted ten times or more. The chain combines TRBV7-7 with TRBJ2-5; a possible D gene is TRBD2 (5 bases). Germline-derived CDR1 and CDR2 are SSHAT and FNYEAQ (reference sequence). Trimming removed 1 base from V and 5 bases from J, with 11 bases in between. This CDR3 is 14 amino acids long. CDR3 residues: CASSLGASSETQYF. CDR3 DNA sequence: TGTGCCAGCAGCTTAGGGGCTAGCAGCGAGACCCAGTACTTC.

In its sample, this clonotype was seen a few times. The rearrangement uses TRBV11-2 and TRBJ1-1, with a weak D call TRBD1 (6 bases). The CDR3 sequence is 14 residues long. V was pared by 3 bases and J by 4 bases, with 12 bases between. Germline CDR1 and CDR2: SGHAT and FQNNGV. This chain's CDR3 is CASSFPRGGTEAFF. CDR3 nucleotide sequence: TGTGCCAGCAGCTTCCCCAGGGGAGGCACTGAAGCTTTCTTT.

The chain couples TRBV6-1 to TRBJ1-1; 8 bases line up with TRBD1. Trimming cost V 3 bases and J 1 base; bases outside gene matches: 4. CDR3 length equals 15 residues. Germline CDR1 and CDR2: MNHNS and SASEGT. The DNA for the CDR3 is TGTGCCAGCAGTGAGCGACAGGGGTGGAACACTGAAGCTTTCTTT. Protein product: CASSERQGWNTEAFF.

This chain joins TRBV5-4 and TRBJ2-7, with TRBD1 identical over 7 bases. Trimming removed 2 bases from V and 7 bases from J; junction bases left unmatched: 15. This CDR3 contains 16 residues. CDR1 is SGHNT, CDR2 YYREEE, per germline (reference sequence). The CDR3, as DNA: TGTGCCAGCAGCTTAGGTCGGGGACAGACTTATACGGAGCAGTACTTC. Protein product: CASSLGRGQTYTEQYF.